Below, one T cell receptor (beta chain) is given with its context. What it binds is not known. 13 Jbeta primers and 60 Vbeta primers were used for the PCR. Assay: immunoSEQ multiplex PCR; the TCRdb copy retains only in-frame clones and omits some. The data show fewer than 200,000 clones, about four fifths seen once. The CDR3 contains 12 residues. V was clipped by 0 bases and J by 8 bases, with 4 bases between them. The germline V gene has CDR1 LGHNA and CDR2 YNFKEQ. The sample comes from a study of cytomegalovirus exposure and HLA in healthy donors. General study results and limits: There were several of the most significant clusters that appeared linked to common viral pathogens in a later analysis.

The sequence was obtained from a man between 50 and 59 years old in good health and CMV-seronegative. Input material: PBMCs. This chain connects TRBV4-2 to TRBJ2-2; no reliable D call. CDR3 amino acids: CASSQDMGELFF. The CDR3 bases are TGTGCCAGCAGCCAAGATATGGGGGAGCTGTTTTTT.